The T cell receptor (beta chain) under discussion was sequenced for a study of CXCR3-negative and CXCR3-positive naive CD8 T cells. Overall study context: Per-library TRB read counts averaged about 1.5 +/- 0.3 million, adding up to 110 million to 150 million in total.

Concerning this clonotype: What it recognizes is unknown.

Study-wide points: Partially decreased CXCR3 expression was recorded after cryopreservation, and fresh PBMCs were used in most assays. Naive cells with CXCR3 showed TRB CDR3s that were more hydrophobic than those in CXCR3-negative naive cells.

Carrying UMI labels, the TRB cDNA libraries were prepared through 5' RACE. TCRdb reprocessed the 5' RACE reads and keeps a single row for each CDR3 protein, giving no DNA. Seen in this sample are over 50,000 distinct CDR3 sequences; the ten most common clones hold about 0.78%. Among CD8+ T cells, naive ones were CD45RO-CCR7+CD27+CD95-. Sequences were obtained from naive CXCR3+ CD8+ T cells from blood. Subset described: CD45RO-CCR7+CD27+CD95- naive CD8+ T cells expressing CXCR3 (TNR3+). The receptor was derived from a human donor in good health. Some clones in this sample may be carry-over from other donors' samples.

This chain's CDR3 is CASSQSRERNF. The chain recombines TRBV23-1 with TRBJ2-3; TCRdb calls TRBD1, which cannot be checked without DNA. TRBV23-1 is labeled an ORF, and its function is uncertain. This CDR3 comprises 11 residues.